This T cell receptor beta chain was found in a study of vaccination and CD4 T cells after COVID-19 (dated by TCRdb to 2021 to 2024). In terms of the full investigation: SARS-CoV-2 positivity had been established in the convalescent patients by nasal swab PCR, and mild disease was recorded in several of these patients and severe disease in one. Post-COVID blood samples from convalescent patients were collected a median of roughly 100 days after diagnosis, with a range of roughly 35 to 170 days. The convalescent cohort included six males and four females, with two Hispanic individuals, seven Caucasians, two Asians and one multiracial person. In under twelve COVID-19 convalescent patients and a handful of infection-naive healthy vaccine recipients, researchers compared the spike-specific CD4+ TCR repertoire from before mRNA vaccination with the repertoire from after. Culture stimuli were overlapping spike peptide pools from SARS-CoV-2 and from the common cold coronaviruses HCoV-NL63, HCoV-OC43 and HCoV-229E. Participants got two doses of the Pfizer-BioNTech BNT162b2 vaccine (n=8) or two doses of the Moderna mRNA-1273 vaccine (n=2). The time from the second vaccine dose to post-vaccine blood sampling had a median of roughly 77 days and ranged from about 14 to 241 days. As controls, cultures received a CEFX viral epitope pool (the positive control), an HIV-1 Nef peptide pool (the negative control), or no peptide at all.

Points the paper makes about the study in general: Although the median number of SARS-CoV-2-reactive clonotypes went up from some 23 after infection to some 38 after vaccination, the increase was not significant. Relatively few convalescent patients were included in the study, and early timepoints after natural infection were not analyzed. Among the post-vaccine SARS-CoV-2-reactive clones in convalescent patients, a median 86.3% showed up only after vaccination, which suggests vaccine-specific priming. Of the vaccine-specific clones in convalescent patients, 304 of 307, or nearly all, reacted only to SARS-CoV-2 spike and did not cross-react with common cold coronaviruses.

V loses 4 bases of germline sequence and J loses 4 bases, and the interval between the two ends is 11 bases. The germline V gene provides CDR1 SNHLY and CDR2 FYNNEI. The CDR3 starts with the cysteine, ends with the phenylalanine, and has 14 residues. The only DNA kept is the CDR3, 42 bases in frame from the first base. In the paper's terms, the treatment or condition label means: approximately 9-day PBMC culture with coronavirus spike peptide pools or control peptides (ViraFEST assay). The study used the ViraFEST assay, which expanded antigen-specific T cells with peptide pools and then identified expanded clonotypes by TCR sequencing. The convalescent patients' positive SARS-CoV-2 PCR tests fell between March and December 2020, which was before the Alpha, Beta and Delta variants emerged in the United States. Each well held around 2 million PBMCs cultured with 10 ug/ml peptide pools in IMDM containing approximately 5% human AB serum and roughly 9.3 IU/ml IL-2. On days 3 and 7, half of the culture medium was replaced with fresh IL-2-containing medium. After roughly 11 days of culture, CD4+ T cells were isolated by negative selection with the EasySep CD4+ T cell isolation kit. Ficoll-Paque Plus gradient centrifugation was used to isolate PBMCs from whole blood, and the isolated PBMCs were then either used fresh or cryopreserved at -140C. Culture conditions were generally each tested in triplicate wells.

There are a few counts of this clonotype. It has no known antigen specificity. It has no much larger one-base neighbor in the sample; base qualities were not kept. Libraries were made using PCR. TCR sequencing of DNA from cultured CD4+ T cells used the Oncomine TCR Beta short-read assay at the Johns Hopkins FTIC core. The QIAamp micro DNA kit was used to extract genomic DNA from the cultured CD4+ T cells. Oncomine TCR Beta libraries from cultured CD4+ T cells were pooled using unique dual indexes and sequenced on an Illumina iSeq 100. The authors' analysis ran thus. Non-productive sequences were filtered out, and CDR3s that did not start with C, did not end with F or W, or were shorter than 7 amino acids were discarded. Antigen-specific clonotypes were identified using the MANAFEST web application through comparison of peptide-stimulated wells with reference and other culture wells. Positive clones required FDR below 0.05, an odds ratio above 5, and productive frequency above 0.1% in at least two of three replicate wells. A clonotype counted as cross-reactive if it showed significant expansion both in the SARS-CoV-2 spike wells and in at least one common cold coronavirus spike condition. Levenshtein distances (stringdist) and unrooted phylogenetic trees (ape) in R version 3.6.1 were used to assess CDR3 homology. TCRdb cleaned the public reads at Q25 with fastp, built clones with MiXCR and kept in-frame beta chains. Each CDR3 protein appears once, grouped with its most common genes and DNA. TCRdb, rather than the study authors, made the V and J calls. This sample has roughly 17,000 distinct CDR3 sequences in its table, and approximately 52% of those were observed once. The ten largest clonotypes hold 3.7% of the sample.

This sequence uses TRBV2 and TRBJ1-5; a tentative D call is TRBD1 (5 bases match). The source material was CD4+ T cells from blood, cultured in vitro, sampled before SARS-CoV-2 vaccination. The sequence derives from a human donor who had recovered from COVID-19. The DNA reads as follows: TGTGCCAGCAGTGTTTGGGGGGTAAATCAGCCCCAGCATTTT. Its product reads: CASSVWGVNQPQHF.